The 12 T cell receptor beta chains listed next were all sequenced from one sample in a study of blood T cell repertoires in COVID-19. Repertoires were generated with immunoSEQ multiplex PCR, while TCRdb's copy carries only in-frame clones and drops some. The sample yields 150,000 to 200,000 clones, roughly 80% seen once. The source material was PBMCs or T cells enriched from blood (not recorded which). The source is an older woman with acute COVID-19.

This chain connects TRBV21-1 to TRBJ2-2; the tabulated D call, TRBD2, remains unverified against the DNA. TRBV21-1 is shown as a pseudogene. The length of the CDR3 is 11 residues. The CDR3 region has the DNA TGTGCCAGCGCCGGGGCCGGGGAGCTGTTTTTT. This sequence encodes CASAGAGELFF.

This sequence joins TRBV4-3 and TRBJ1-2; D remains ambiguous. V was cut by 1 base and J by 8 bases, with 14 bases left in between. CDR3 length equals 14 residues. Germline assignment: CDR1 LGHNA and CDR2 YSLEER. In DNA, the CDR3 is TGCGCCAGCAGCCAAGCCCTCCGGGGTGGGGGCTACACCTTC. Translated, it gives CASSQALRGGGYTF.

V gene TRBV2 combines with J gene TRBJ1-2, with D unclear. Trimming left V 6 bases short and J 2 bases short, with 16 bases between. There are 15 residues in the CDR3. Per germline, CDR1 SNHLY and CDR2 FYNNEI. The CDR3 DNA is TGTGCCAGCAGGGCCTTCCCGACGGGGAACTATGGCTACACCTTC. Translated: CASRAFPTGNYGYTF.

This rearrangement joins TRBV9 to TRBJ2-3, with 15 bases identical to TRBD2. This CDR3 has 20 amino acids. Germline CDR1 SGDLS, CDR2 YYNGEE. The J segment lost 1 base and the V segment lost 3 bases, leaving 12 bases of the junction unmatched. CDR3 loop: CASSADLGLAGGPRTDTQYF. In DNA form, the CDR3 reads TGTGCCAGCAGCGCCGATCTAGGACTAGCGGGAGGGCCTCGCACAGATACGCAGTATTTT.

The chain couples TRBV7-9 to TRBJ1-2; 7 positions match TRBD1. Germline CDR1 reads SEHNR; CDR2 reads FQNEAQ (reference sequence). The CDR3 is 17 amino acids. V was clipped by 2 bases and J by 8 bases; unmatched bases: 17. The CDR3 here is CASSLRFAAGGTWGYTF. CDR3 bases: TGTGCCAGCAGCTTAAGATTTGCTGCAGGGGGGACCTGGGGCTACACCTTC. Full variable domain (missing parts from reference TRBV7-9 and TRBJ1-2): DTGVSQNPRHKITKRGQNVTFRCDPISEHNRLYWYRQTLGQGPEFLTYFQNEAQLEKSRLLSDRFSAERPKGSFSTLEIQRTEQGDSAMYLCASSLRFAAGGTWGYTFGSGTRLTVV.

This chain links TRBV30 with TRBJ1-1; TRBD1 aligns across 8 bases. V was pared by 3 bases and J by 5 bases, with 5 bases of the junction left unmatched. Germline lookup yields CDR1 GTSNPN and CDR2 SVGIG (reference sequence). This CDR3 region has 13 residues. This CDR3 reads CAWRQQGGTEAFF. In DNA, the CDR3 is TGTGCCTGGAGGCAACAGGGGGGGACTGAAGCTTTCTTT.

The V gene is TRBV30, the J gene TRBJ2-3; the D gene is possibly TRBD2 (5 bases). Germline V gives CDR1 GTSNPN, CDR2 SVGIG (reference sequence). The CDR3 spans 14 residues. V was cut by 4 bases and J by 2 bases, with 13 bases left in between. The CDR3 here is CAWTGKRITDTQYF. Here the CDR3 DNA reads TGTGCCTGGACTGGTAAGCGGATCACAGATACGCAGTATTTT.

V and J are TRBV6-1 and TRBJ2-5; 7 positions match TRBD1. Germline CDR1 reads MNHNS; CDR2 reads SASEGT. After removal of 6 bases from V and 13 bases from J, the junction contained 14 bases not matched to a gene. The CDR3 runs to 13 residues. The CDR3 spells CASRKLTGNSVYF. CDR3 coding DNA: TGTGCCAGCAGGAAACTGACAGGGAACTCTGTGTACTTC.

V and J are TRBV3-1 (or the pseudogene TRBV3-2) and TRBJ1-5, with D unresolved. There are 17 residues in the CDR3. V was trimmed by 2 bases and J by 3 bases, leaving 17 bases between them. CDR1 and CDR2 from the germline V gene are LGHDT and YNNKEL (reference sequence). CDR3 nucleotides: TGTGCCAGCAGCCAAAAAACCGGGTCTGAGGTCAATCAGCCCCAGCATTTT. This gives the protein CASSQKTGSEVNQPQHF.

The rearrangement joins TRBV12-3 or TRBV12-4 to TRBJ1-6; the D is unclear. The CDR3 totals 13 residues. V lost 3 bases and J lost 9, with 9 bases in between. The CDR3 DNA reads TGTGCCAGCAGTTTTCAGAGGGCTTCACCCCTCCACTTT. This translates into CASSFQRASPLHF.

The rearrangement uses TRBV30 and TRBJ1-6; no clear D. The CDR3 covers 15 residues. Germline lookup yields CDR1 GTSNPN and CDR2 SVGIG (reference sequence). Trimming pared 1 base from V and 2 bases from J, leaving 9 bases between. The CDR3 nucleotides read TGTGCCTGGAGTGATCTGGCAGCCTATAATTCACCCCTCCACTTT. It is translated as CAWSDLAAYNSPLHF. Full variable domain (remainder filled in from reference TRBV30 and TRBJ1-6): SQTIHQWPATLVQPVGSPLSLECTVEGTSNPNLYWYRQAAGRGLQLLFYSVGIGQISSEVPQNLSASRPQDRQFILSSKKLLLSDSGFYLCAWSDLAAYNSPLHFGNGTRLTVT.

The V and J genes are TRBV6-5 and TRBJ2-7; D gene ambiguous. This CDR3 contains 16 residues. Germline V gene lookup returns CDR1 MNHEY and CDR2 SVGAGI. V lost 0 bases and J lost 6, with 18 bases in between. The CDR3: CASSYSMDWATLEQYF. In DNA form, the CDR3 reads TGTGCCAGCAGTTACTCGATGGATTGGGCAACCCTCGAGCAGTACTTC.